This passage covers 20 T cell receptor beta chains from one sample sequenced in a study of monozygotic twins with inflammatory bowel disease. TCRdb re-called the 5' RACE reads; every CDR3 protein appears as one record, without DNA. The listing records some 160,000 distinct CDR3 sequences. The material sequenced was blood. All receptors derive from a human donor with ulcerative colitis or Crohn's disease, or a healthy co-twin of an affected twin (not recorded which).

CDR3 loop: CASSLDPLAGGTDTQYF. This sequence joins TRBV5-1 and TRBJ2-3; checking the TCRdb D call of TRBD2 is not possible without DNA. The CDR3 consists of 17 residues. Per germline, CDR1 SGHRS and CDR2 YFSETQ. The entire variable domain, with the rest obtained from reference TRBV5-1 and TRBJ2-3, is as follows: KAGVTQTPRYLIKTRGQQVTLSCSPISGHRSVSWYQQTPGQGLQFLFEYFSETQRNKGNFPGRFSGRQFSNSRSEMNVSTLELGDSALYLCASSLDPLAGGTDTQYFGPGTRLTVL.

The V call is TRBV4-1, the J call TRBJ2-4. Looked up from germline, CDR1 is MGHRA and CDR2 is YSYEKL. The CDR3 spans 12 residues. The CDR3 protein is CASSQTGFIQYF.

The CDR3 protein is CAISGRRADTQYF. V and J are TRBV10-3 and TRBJ2-3; with no DNA, the TCRdb D assignment of TRBD2 cannot be verified. Germline V gene lookup returns CDR1 ENHRY and CDR2 SYGVKD. CDR3 length: 13 amino acids.

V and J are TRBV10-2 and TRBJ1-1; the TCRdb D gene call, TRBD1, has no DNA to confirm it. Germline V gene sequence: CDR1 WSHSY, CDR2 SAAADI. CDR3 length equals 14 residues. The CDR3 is CASSVDRAATEAFF.

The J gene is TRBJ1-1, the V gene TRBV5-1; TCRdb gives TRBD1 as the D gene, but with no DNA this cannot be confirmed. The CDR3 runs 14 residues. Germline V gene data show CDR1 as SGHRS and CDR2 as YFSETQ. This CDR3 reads CASSLVTGGTEAFF.

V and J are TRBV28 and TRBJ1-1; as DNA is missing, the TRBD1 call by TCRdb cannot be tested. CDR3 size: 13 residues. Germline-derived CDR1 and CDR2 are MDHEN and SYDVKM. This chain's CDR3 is CASSLIRQGRAFF.

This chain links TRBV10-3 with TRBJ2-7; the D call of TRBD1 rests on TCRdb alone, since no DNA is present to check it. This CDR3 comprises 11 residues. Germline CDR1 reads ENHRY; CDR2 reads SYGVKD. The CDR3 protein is CARDRLEEQYF.

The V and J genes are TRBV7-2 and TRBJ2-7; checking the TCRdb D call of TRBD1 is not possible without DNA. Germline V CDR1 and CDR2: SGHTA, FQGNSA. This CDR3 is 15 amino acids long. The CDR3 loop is CASSLGTGGAYEQYF. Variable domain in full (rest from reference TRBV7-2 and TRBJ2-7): GAGVSQSPSNKVTEKGKDVELRCDPISGHTALYWYRQSLGQGLEFLIYFQGNSAPDKSGLPSDRFSAERTGGSVSTLTIQRTQQEDSAVYLCASSLGTGGAYEQYFGPGTRLTVT.

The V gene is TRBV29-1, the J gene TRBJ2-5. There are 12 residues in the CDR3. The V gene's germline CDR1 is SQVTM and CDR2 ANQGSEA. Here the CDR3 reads CSVAAAQETQYF.

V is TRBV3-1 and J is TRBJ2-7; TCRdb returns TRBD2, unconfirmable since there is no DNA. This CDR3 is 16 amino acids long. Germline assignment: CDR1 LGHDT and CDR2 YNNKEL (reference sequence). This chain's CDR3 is CASSQESLPGAYEQYF.

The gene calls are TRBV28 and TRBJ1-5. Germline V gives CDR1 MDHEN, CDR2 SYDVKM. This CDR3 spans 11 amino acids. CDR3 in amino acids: CASNSNQPQHF.

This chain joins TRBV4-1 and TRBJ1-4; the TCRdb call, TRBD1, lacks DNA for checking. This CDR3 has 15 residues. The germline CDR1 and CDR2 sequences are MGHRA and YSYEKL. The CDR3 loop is CASSQSQGSIEKLFF.

The CDR3 reads CASSEYRTSGRGYINEQFF. The rearrangement joins TRBV10-2 to TRBJ2-1; TCRdb's D gene call, TRBD2, goes unchecked for lack of DNA. The CDR3 covers 19 residues. Germline CDR1 and CDR2: WSHSY and SAAADI.

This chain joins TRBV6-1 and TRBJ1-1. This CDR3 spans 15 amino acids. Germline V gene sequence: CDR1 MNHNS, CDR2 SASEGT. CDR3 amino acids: CASSEVVPRRTEAFF.

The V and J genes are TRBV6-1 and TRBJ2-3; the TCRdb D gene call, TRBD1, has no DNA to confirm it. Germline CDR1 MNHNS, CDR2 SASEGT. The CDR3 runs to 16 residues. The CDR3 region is CASSEARGSVADTQYF.

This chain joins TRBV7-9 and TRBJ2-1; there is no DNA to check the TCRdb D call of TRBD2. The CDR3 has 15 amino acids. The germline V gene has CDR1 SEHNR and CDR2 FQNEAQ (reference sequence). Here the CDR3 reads CASSSGLAGANEQFF.

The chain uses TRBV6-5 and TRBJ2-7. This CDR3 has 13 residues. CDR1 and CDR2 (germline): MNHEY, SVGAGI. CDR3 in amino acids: CASRSTNSYEQYF.

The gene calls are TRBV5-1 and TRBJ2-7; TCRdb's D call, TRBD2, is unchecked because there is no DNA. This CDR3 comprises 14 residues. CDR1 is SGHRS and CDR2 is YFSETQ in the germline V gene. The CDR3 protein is CASSDTSGSYEQYF.

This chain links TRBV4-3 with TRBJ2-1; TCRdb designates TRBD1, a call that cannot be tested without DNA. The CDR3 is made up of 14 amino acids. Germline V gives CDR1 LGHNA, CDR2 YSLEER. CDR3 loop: CASSQKRGNNEQFF.

The CDR3 sequence: CASSPGQGWTEAFF. The rearrangement uses TRBV18 and TRBJ1-1; the TCRdb call, TRBD1, lacks DNA for checking. The CDR3 extends over 14 amino acids. In germline, CDR1 is KGHSH, CDR2 LQKENI.